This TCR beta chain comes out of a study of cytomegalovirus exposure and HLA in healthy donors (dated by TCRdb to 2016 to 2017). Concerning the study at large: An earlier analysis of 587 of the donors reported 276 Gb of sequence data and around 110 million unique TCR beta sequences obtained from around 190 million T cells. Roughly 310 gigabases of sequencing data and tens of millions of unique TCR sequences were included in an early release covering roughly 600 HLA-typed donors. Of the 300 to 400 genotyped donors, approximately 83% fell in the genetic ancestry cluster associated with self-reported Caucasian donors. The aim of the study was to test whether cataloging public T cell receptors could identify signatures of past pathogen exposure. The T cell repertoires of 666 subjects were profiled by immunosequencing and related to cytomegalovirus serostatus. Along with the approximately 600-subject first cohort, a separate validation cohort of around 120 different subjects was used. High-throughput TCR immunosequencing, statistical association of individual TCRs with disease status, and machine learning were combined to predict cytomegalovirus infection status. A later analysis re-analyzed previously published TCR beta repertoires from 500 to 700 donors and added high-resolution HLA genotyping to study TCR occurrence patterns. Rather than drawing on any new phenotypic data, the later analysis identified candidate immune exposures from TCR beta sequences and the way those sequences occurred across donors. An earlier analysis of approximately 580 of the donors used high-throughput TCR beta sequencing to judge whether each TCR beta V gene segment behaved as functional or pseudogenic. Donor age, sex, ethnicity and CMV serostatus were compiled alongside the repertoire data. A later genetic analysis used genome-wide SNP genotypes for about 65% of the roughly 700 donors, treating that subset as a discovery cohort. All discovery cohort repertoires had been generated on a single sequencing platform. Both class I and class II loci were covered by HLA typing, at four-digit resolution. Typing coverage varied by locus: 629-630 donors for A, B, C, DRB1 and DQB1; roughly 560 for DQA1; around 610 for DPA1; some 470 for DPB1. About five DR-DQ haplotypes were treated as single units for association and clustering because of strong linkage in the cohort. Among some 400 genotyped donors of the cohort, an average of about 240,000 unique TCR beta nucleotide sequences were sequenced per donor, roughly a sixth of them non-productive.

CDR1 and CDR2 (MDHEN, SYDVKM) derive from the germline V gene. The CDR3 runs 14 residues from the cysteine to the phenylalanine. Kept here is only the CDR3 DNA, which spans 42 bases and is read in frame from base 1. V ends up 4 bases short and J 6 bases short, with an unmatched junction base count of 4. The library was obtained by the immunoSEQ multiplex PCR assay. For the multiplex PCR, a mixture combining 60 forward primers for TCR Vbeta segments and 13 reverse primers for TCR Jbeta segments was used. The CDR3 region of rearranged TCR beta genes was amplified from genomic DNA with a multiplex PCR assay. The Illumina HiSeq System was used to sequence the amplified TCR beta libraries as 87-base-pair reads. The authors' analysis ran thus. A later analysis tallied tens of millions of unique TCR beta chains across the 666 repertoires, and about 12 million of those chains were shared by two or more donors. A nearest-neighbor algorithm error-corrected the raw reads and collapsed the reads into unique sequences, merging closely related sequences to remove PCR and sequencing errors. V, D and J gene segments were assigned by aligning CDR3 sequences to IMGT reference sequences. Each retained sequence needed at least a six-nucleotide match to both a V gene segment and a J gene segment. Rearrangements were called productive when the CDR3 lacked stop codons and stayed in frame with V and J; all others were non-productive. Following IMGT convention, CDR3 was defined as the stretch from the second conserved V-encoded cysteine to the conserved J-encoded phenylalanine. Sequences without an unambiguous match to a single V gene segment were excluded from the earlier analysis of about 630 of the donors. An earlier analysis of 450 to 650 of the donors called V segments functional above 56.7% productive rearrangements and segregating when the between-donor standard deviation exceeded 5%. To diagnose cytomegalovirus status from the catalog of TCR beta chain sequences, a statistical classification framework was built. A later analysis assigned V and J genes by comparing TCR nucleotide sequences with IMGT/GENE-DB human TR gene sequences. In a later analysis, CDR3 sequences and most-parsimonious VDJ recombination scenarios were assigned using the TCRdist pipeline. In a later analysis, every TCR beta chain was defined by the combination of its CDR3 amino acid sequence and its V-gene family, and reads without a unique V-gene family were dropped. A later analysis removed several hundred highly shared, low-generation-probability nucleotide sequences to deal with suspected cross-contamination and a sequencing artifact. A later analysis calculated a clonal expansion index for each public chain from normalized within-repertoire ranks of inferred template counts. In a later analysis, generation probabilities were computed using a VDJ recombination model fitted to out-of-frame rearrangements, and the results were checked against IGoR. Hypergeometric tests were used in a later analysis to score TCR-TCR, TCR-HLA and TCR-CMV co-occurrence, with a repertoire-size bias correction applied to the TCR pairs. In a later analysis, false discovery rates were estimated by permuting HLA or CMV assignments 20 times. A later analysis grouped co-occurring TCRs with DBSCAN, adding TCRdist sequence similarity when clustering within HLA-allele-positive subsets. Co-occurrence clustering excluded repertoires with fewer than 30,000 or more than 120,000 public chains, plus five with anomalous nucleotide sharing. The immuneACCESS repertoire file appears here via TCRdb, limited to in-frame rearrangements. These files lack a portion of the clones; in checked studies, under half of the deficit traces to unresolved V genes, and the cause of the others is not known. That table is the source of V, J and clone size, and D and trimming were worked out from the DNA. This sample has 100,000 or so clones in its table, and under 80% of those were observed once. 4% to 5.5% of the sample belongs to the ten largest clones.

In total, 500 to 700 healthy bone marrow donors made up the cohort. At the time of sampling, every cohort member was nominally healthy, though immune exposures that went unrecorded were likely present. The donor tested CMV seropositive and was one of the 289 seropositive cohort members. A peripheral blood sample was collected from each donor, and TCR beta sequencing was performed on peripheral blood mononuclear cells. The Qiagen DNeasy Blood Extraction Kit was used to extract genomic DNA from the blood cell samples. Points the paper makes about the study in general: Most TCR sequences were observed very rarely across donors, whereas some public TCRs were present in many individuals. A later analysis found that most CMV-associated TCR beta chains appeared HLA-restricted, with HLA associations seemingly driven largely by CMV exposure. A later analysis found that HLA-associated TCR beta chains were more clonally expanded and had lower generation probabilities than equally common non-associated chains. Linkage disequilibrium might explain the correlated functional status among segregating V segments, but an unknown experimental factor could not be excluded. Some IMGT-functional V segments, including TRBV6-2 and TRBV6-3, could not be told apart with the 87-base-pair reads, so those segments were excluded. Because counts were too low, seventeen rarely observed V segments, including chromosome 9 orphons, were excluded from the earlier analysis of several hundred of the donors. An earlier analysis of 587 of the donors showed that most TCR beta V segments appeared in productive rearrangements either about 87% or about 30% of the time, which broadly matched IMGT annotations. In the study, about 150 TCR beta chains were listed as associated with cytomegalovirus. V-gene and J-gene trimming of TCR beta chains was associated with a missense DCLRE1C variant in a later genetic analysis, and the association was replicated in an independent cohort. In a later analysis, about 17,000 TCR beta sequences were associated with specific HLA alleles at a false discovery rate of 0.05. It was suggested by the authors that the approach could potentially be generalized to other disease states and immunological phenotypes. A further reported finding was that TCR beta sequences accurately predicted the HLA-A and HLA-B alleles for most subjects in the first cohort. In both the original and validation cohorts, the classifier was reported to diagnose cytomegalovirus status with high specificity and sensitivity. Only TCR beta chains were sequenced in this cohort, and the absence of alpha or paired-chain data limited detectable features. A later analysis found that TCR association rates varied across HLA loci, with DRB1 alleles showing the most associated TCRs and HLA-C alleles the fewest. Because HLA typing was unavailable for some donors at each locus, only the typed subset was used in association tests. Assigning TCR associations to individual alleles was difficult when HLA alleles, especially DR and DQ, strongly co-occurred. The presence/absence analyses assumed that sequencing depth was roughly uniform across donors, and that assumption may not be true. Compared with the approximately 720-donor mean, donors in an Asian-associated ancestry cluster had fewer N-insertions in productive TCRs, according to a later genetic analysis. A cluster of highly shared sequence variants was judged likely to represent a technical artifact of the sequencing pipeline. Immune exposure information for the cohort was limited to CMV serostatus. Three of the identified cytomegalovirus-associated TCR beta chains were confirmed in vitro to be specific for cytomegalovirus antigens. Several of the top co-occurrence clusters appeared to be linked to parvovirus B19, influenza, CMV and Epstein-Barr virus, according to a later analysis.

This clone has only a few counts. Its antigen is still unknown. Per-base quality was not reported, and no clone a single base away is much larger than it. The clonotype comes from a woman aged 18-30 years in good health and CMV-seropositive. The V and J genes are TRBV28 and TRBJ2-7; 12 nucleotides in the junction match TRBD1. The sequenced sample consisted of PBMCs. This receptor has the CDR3 CASSYGTGGSEQYF. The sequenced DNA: TGTGCCAGCAGTTACGGGACAGGGGGCAGCGAGCAGTACTTC.